This T cell receptor (beta chain) was documented in a study of blood T cell repertoires in COVID-19. About the study: Material from acute and convalescent COVID-19 was sourced from the United States, Italy and Spain.

In the source study's methods: From reference gene primer amplification, estimates of nucleated cell counts were derived. The method was immunoSEQ multiplex PCR; TCRdb's version includes in-frame clones alone and lacks a portion of them. From that table come the V and J calls and clone size; the DNA was used to work out D and trimming. The sample contains hundreds of thousands of clones, about 91% of which appear only once. The germline V gene has CDR1 SGDLS and CDR2 YYNGEE. V dropped 9 bases and J dropped 7; count of bases not matched to a gene: 11. This CDR3 spans 14 amino acids. This sequence originates from a woman aged 30 to 39 with COVID-19, enrolled during active disease. This chain joins TRBV9 and TRBJ2-2; 8 bases are shared with TRBD1. Material: peripheral blood. CDR3 in amino acids: CATNQGARGGELFF. CDR3 bases: TGTGCCACCAACCAGGGGGCGCGGGGCGGGGAGCTGTTTTTT.